These 10 T cell receptor beta chains share one sample of origin, sequenced in a study of blood T cell repertoires in COVID-19. Sequencing was performed with immunoSEQ multiplex PCR; in TCRdb, only in-frame clones are kept and a portion is missing. The sample has around 320,000 clones, around 88% seen once. The sequenced sample was peripheral blood. These TCRs come from a woman younger than 45 who had recovered from COVID-19.

The chain employs TRBV19 and TRBJ1-5; TRBD1 agrees at 7 bases. The length of the CDR3 is 13 residues. Germline trimming cut 11 bases from V and 3 bases from J; bases unmatched to any gene: 7. Germline V gene sequence: CDR1 LNHDA, CDR2 SQIVND (reference sequence). The CDR3 region is CASSGTDNQPQHF. For the CDR3, the DNA is TGTGCCTCCTCCGGGACAGACAATCAGCCCCAGCATTTT.

The rearrangement joins TRBV6-5 to TRBJ2-7; D is unclear. V shed 6 bases and J shed 5 bases, with 11 bases lying between them. CDR3 length: 12 residues. CDR1 is MNHEY and CDR2 is SVGAGI in the germline V gene. CDR3 amino acids: CASRSTRNEQYF. The CDR3 DNA follows: TGTGCCAGCAGATCGACACGCAACGAGCAGTACTTC.

This clone was detected only once. V gene TRBV24-1 combines with J gene TRBJ1-2; possibly TRBD1 for D (6 bases). CDR1 and CDR2 (germline): KGHDR, SFDVKD. V was clipped by 7 bases and J by 8 bases, with 16 bases between them. CDR3 size: 13 residues. CDR3 loop: CATSQAGAGGYTF. The CDR3 bases are TGTGCCACCAGCCAAGCGGGGGCGGGCGGCTACACCTTC.

The chain carries TRBV25-1 and TRBJ1-6, with unresolved D. Germline CDR1 MGHDK, CDR2 SYGVNS. The CDR3 extends over 12 amino acids. V was shortened by 3 bases and J by 7 bases, with 4 bases between the two germline ends. CDR3 DNA sequence: TGTGCCAGCAGTGATCCGAATTCACCCCTCCACTTT. This encodes CASSDPNSPLHF. The complete variable domain, with remaining parts taken from reference TRBV25-1 and TRBJ1-6, reads EADIYQTPRYLVIGTGKKITLECSQTMGHDKMYWYQQDPGMELHLIHYSYGVNSTEKGDLSSESTVSRIRTEHFPLTLESARPSHTSQYLCASSDPNSPLHFGNGTRLTVT.

This clone occurred once. The chain carries TRBV2 and TRBJ2-3; 9 bases are a match to TRBD2. Germline V gene sequence: CDR1 SNHLY, CDR2 FYNNEI. There are 17 residues in the CDR3. The junction had 8 bases not matched to a gene; V was cut back by 4 bases and J by 0 bases. The CDR3 is CASSALAGADSTDTQYF. As DNA, the CDR3 is TGTGCCAGCAGTGCATTAGCGGGGGCGGATAGCACAGATACGCAGTATTTT.

The J gene is TRBJ1-1, the V gene TRBV18, with D perhaps TRBD1 (6 bases). The length of the CDR3 is 13 residues. V lost 6 bases and J 2 bases, leaving 10 bases between the germline ends. Looked up from germline, CDR1 is KGHSH and CDR2 is LQKENI. The CDR3 DNA reads TGTGCCAGCTCGGAGACAGGTAACACTGAAGCTTTCTTT. It is translated as CASSETGNTEAFF.

The chain recombines TRBV7-2 with TRBJ2-1; TRBD1 might be the D (6 bases). Germline CDR1 is SGHTA and CDR2 is FQGNSA. The CDR3 consists of 15 residues. Trimming removed 1 base at V and 1 base at J, with 8 bases between. The CDR3 region has the DNA TGTGCCAGCAGCTTAGACGGACAGTCCTACAATGAGCAGTTCTTC. As protein: CASSLDGQSYNEQFF.

The CDR3 protein is CAWSGGPGTQTQYF. The DNA of the CDR3 is TGTGCCTGGAGTGGGGGCCCCGGAACACAGACCCAGTACTTC. The V call is TRBV30, the J call TRBJ2-5; D perhaps matches TRBD1 (5 bases). V lost 1 base, J lost 6 bases, and 15 bases lay in between. Looked up from germline, CDR1 is GTSNPN and CDR2 is SVGIG (reference sequence). This CDR3 region has 14 residues.

This chain links TRBV18 with TRBJ2-7; D is perhaps TRBD2 (6 bases). The CDR3 covers 16 residues. The germline gives CDR1 KGHSH, CDR2 LQKENI. Trimming pared 2 bases from V and 0 bases from J, leaving 14 bases between. CDR3 in amino acids: CASSPNMAGSSYEQYF. The CDR3 DNA follows: TGTGCCAGCTCACCAAATATGGCGGGGAGCTCCTACGAGCAGTACTTC. The complete variable domain, with remaining parts taken from reference TRBV18 and TRBJ2-7, reads NAGVMQNPRHLVRRRGQEARLRCSPMKGHSHVYWYRQLPEEGLKFMVYLQKENIIDESGMPKERFSAEFPKEGPSILRIQQVVRGDSAAYFCASSPNMAGSSYEQYFGPGTRLTVT.

The chain joins TRBV19 to TRBJ1-1; the match to TRBD1 covers 9 bases. Trimming removed 5 bases from V and 0 bases from J; junction bases left unmatched: 7. Germline V CDR1 and CDR2: LNHDA, SQIVND (reference sequence). The CDR3 is made up of 16 amino acids. The CDR3 loop reads CASSPRGQGMNTEAFF. The CDR3, as DNA: TGTGCCAGTAGTCCAAGGGGACAGGGAATGAACACTGAAGCTTTCTTT.